This T cell receptor (beta chain) appears in the sequencing data of a study of CD8+ T cells in alopecia areata. Findings and limits, study-wide: Unlike in mice, where it was clearer, TCR sharing across patients was less clear, possibly HLA-related.

RNA was extracted and reverse transcribed into cDNA as the sequencing template. Clones were read by immunoSEQ multiplex PCR, and TCRdb kept only the in-frame ones, dropping some. The counts give roughly 260,000 clones, none of them seen only once; about 1.1% is held by the top ten. The germline V gene encodes CDR1 NSHNY and CDR2 SYGAGN. Trimming cost V 3 bases and J 2 bases; bases outside gene matches: 3. The CDR3 consists of 14 residues. This clone was counted only a few times. Its antigen is not identified. Here the gene names and germline are mouse. The read terminates 4 residues before the CDR3 end, so the remaining end is supplied by the germline J gene. CD4, CD8alpha, NKG2D, NKG2ACE and other markers guided sorting of pooled cutaneous lymph node cells.

This TCR was sampled from a C3H/HeJ mouse with alopecia areata. Mouse strain MHC haplotype: H2-k. This rearrangement joins TRBV13-1 to TRBJ2-4; 7 bases map to TRBD1. Sequenced input: CD4+ T cells sorted from a lymph node. The part of the CDR3 DNA that was read is TGTGCCAGCAGTGGCGGGACAGATCAAAAC. This codes for CASSGGTDQN. The CDR3 as a whole reads CASSGGTDQNTLYF.